This TCR beta chain was observed in a study of CD8+ T cells in alopecia areata. Notes on the study in general: Tofacitinib yielded significantly lower scalp clonality and fewer expanded CD8+ clones among the top 100.

The treatment here: oral pan-JAK inhibitor, 5-10 mg twice daily. This clone came up a few times. What it binds is unknown. CDR3 size: 13 residues. V was clipped by 0 bases and J by 5 bases; unmatched bases: 1. From germline, CDR1 is GTSNPN and CDR2 SVGIG (reference sequence). RNA was extracted and reverse transcribed into cDNA as the sequencing template. Assay used: immunoSEQ multiplex PCR; TCRdb lists only in-frame clones, some missing. The repertoire includes around 200,000 clones, less than 70% of them detected once, and under 14% sits in the top ten. V gene TRBV30 combines with J gene TRBJ2-7; 10 bases align to TRBD1. The sequencing used CD8+ T cells sorted from blood, collected at week 24, from a patient treated with tofacitinib. This clonotype was obtained from a human donor with alopecia areata. CDR3 in DNA: TGTGCCTGGAGTGTGGGGACAGGGGACGAGCAGTACTTC. This translates into CAWSVGTGDEQYF. The variable domain in full, with the rest retrieved from reference TRBV30 and TRBJ2-7, is SQTIHQWPATLVQPVGSPLSLECTVEGTSNPNLYWYRQAAGRGLQLLFYSVGIGQISSEVPQNLSASRPQDRQFILSSKKLLLSDSGFYLCAWSVGTGDEQYFGPGTRLTVT.